The T cell receptor beta chain described here comes from a study of T cell repertoires in cytomegalovirus infection. TCRdb independently ran MiXCR on the reads; one entry per CDR3 protein. The profile shows roughly 800,000 distinct CDR3 sequences, about 29% of them singletons. Findings and limits, study-wide: Predominance within the ex vivo response was attributable to HLA-C-restricted CMV-specific TCR beta clonotypes.

Note on this clonotype: What it recognizes is unknown.

The germline V gene has CDR1 DFQATT and CDR2 SNEGSKA (reference sequence). The CDR3 loop spans 13 amino acids. Trimming cost V 4 bases and J 8 bases; bases outside gene matches: 10. This TCR came from a human donor in good health (CMV status not recorded). Some clones in this sample may be carry-over from other donors' samples. V is TRBV20-1 and J is TRBJ1-2; 7 nucleotides line up with TRBD1. The specimen was cultured CD8+ T cells from PBMCs, collected from culture after CMV antigen stimulation. The chain's CDR3 is CSAKHRGLRGYTF. The CDR3 DNA reads TGCAGTGCTAAACACAGGGGACTTCGGGGCTACACCTTC.